Listed here is a single T cell receptor beta chain. V was trimmed by 1 base and J by 2 bases, leaving 11 bases between them. Germline V gene sequence: CDR1 SGHVS, CDR2 FQNEAQ. The CDR3 runs to 15 residues. This table comes from immunoSEQ multiplex PCR, and its TCRdb copy is limited to in-frame clones, with some not included. The data show around 200,000 clones, about 87% seen once. The sample is drawn from a study of blood T cell repertoires in COVID-19. Study-level background: From the United States, Italy and Spain came samples of acute and convalescent COVID-19.

This study enrolled people aged roughly 18 to 90 from 24 US geographic areas. The rearrangement uses TRBV7-8 and TRBJ2-5; a weak D match, TRBD1 (5 bases). The sequenced material came from PBMCs or T cells enriched from blood (not recorded which). The TCR comes from a man aged 18 to 29 with acute COVID-19. The CDR3 sequence: CASSLDRQRQETQYF. The CDR3 nucleotides are TGTGCCAGCAGCTTAGATAGACAGAGACAAGAGACCCAGTACTTC.